This T cell receptor (beta chain) was retrieved from a study of CD8 T cells in ankylosing spondylitis. Study-wide findings and caveats: One TCR beta motif, made up of about 8 highly homologous variants, appeared characteristic of ankylosing spondylitis blood.

V dropped 0 bases and J dropped 8 bases, with 13 bases sitting between them. The germline gives CDR1 LGHNA, CDR2 YSLEER. The CDR3 extends over 15 amino acids. In TCRdb, the 5' RACE reads were re-called with MiXCR into one record per CDR3 protein. Of about 840,000 distinct CDR3 sequences listed, around 11% are singletons. In its sample, this clonotype was seen a few times. Its antigen is not known. The chain joins TRBV4-3 to TRBJ1-4; D gene uncertain. This TCR was sampled from a male donor with ankylosing spondylitis. Sequencing was carried out using blood, either unsorted or a sorted T cell fraction (not recorded which). The CDR3 region has the DNA TGCGCCAGCAGCCAAGATTCCAACAAACAGGAAAAACTGTTTTTT. This sequence encodes CASSQDSNKQEKLFF.